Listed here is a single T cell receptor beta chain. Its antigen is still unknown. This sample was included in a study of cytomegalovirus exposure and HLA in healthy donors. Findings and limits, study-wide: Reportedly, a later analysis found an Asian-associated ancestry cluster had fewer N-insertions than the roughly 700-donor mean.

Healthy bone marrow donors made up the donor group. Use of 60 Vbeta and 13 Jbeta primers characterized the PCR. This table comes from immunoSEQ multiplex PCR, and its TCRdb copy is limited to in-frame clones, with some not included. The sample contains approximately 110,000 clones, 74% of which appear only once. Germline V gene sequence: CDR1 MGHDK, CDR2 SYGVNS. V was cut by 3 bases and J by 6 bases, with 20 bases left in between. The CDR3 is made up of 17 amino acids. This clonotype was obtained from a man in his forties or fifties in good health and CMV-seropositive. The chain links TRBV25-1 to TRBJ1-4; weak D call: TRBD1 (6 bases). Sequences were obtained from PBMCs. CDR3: CASSERGARGGDEKLFF. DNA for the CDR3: TGTGCCAGCAGTGAGAGGGGGGCCAGAGGGGGGGATGAAAAACTGTTTTTT.